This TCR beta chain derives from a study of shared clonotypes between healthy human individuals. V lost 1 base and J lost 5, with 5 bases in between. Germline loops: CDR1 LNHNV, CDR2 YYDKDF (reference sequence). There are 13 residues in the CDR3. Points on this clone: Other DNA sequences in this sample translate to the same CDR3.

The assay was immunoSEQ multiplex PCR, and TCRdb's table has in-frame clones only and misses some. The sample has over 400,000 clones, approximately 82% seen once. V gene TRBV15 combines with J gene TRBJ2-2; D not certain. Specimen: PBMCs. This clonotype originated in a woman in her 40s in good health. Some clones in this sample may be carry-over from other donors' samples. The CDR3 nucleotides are TGTGCCACCAGCAGAGGGGGTACCGGGGAGCTGTTTTTT. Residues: CATSRGGTGELFF.